Sequencing of this T cell receptor beta chain was carried out in a study of response to subunit inactivated influenza vaccine. Broader study findings: The authors put forward the suggestion that each seasonal influenza vaccination may bring in only a limited number of new T cells.

A single record per CDR3 protein comes from TCRdb applying MiXCR to the RT-PCR reads. This sample has 200,000 to 300,000 distinct CDR3 sequences; approximately 12% occur once, and the top ten carry 7.8%. This clonotype turned up a few times. Its cognate antigen is unknown. The CDR3 spans 14 residues. Germline V gives CDR1 DFQATT, CDR2 SNEGSKA (reference sequence). V dropped 6 bases and J dropped 4; count of bases not matched to a gene: 7. The chain recombines TRBV20-1 with TRBJ2-1; 9 nucleotides match TRBD1. This clonotype was sampled from a man between 45 and 60 years old who received an inactivated influenza vaccine. Source: non-naive T cells sorted from PBMCs, taken 14 to 15 days before vaccination. The CDR3 bases are TGCAGTGCCAGACAGGGGGGGGGTTACAATGAGCAGTTCTTC. Its protein product is CSARQGGGYNEQFF.